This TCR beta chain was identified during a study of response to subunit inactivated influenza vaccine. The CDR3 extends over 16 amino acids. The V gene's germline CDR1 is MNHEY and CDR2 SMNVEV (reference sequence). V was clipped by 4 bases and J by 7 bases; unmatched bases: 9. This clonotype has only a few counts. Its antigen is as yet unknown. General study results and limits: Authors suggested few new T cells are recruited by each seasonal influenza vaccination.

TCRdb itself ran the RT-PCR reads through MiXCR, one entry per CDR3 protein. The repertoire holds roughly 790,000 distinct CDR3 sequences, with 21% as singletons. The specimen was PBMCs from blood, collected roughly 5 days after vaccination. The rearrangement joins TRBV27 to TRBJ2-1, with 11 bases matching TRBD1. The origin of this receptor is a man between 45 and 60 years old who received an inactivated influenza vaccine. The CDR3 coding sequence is TGTGCCAGCAGTTATATTAGGACAGGGGGCTGGAATGAGCAGTTCTTC. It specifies CASSYIRTGGWNEQFF.